The clone carrying this T cell receptor (beta chain) was detected ten times or more. Whole blood was used without fractionation, so all unsorted peripheral T cells were included. cDNA was made from 400 to 500 ng RNA using alpha and beta constant primers. Separate chain-specific third strand synthesis with multiplexing indices produced the alpha and beta libraries. In TCRdb, the 5' RACE reads were re-called with MiXCR into one record per CDR3 protein. Of some 15,000 distinct CDR3 sequences in the sample, about 7% are singletons; the top ten hold 6.5% to 9.5%. The data were taken from a study of HIV-infected patients and healthy controls. Germline V gives CDR1 MNHEY, CDR2 SVGEGT. There are 15 residues in the CDR3. V trimming: 4 bases; J trimming: 2 bases; junction bases outside the gene matches: 4.

The sample taken for sequencing was blood. The sequence derives from an adult in good health. The V gene is TRBV6-2 or TRBV6-3, the J gene TRBJ2-2; TRBD1 agrees at 7 bases. The CDR3 sequence is CASSSGQSNTGELFF. DNA of the CDR3: TGTGCCAGCAGTTCGGGACAGAGTAACACCGGGGAGCTGTTTTTT.